This is a list of T cell receptor beta chains from one sample in a study of technical replicates of blood from a few donors. Sequencing was performed with immunoSEQ multiplex PCR; in TCRdb, only in-frame clones are kept and a portion is missing. The table lists 75,000 to 100,000 clones, 85% to 95% of them singletons. Sequenced sample: T cells isolated from PBMCs. The receptors derive from a human donor in good health. CDR3s include the opening cysteine and the closing phenylalanine or tryptophan. The D gene is left open where the match is weak. Rows may omit the clone size; those that give it use once, few, many or a size class.

>.|TRBJ2-3|TRBV28|.
CASRPGGVGRAGADTQYF
TGTGCCAGCAGGCCAGGGGGTGTCGGGAGGGCCGGGGCAGATACGCAGTATTTT
>.|TRBJ1-1|TRBV5-4|.
CASSLGTGYTEAFF
TGTGCCAGCAGTTTGGGTACAGGGTACACTGAAGCTTTCTTT
>.|TRBJ2-2|TRBV28|.
CASSLFGSNTGELFF
TGTGCCAGCAGTTTATTCGGGTCGAACACCGGGGAGCTGTTTTTT
>.|TRBJ2-3|TRBV2|TRBD2
CARDGLAKRKDTQYF
TGTGCCAGAGATGGACTAGCCAAACGCAAGGATACGCAGTATTTT
>.|TRBJ2-2|TRBV5-1|TRBD1
CASSERTGGSTGELFF
TGCGCCAGCAGCGAGAGGACAGGGGGGAGCACCGGGGAGCTGTTTTTT
>.|TRBJ1-1|TRBV29-1|.
CSVLLNTEAFF
TGCAGCGTACTCCTGAACACTGAAGCTTTCTTT
>.|TRBJ2-1|TRBV11-3|TRBD2
CASRHERDPKNEQFF
TGTGCCAGCAGACATGAGCGGGACCCTAAGAATGAGCAGTTCTTC
>.|TRBJ2-7|TRBV9|TRBD2
CASSGSGSSYEQYF
TGTGCCAGCAGCGGGAGCGGGAGCTCCTACGAGCAGTACTTC
>once|TRBJ2-4|TRBV19|TRBD1
CASSTPGRGLDIQYF
TGTGCCAGTAGTACCCCCGGCAGGGGGCTGGACATTCAGTACTTC
>.|TRBJ2-7|TRBV5-1|.
CASSFTGVTYEQYF
TGCGCCAGCAGCTTTACCGGGGTTACCTACGAGCAGTACTTC
>.|TRBJ1-5|TRBV6-6|.
CASSKKQQWPQHF
TGTGCCAGCAGCAAGAAGCAACAGTGGCCCCAGCATTTT
>.|TRBJ1-1|TRBV10-3|TRBD1
CAKRGREDTEAFF
TGTGCCAAAAGGGGGCGAGAGGACACTGAAGCTTTCTTT
>.|TRBJ1-1|TRBV11-1|.
CASSMGLWGLKEAFF
TGTGCCAGCAGCATGGGACTTTGGGGACTAAAGGAAGCTTTCTTT
>.|TRBJ2-1|TRBV7-3|TRBD2
CASSLAAGGSNEQFF
TGTGCCAGCAGCTTAGCGGCGGGAGGAAGCAATGAGCAGTTCTTC
>.|TRBJ2-7|TRBV27|TRBD1
CASKIGGSEQYF
TGTGCCAGCAAAATAGGGGGCAGCGAGCAGTACTTC
>.|TRBJ1-2|TRBV29-1|TRBD1
CSVKPGQGLGYTF
TGCAGCGTGAAGCCGGGACAGGGATTAGGCTACACCTTC
>.|TRBJ2-5|TRBV5-6|.
CASSLLGARETQYF
TGTGCCAGCAGCTTGTTGGGGGCGCGAGAGACCCAGTACTTC
>.|TRBJ2-3|TRBV7-3|TRBD2
CASSFLAGIGDTQYF
TGTGCCAGCAGCTTTCTAGCGGGAATCGGGGATACGCAGTATTTT
>.|TRBJ1-1|TRBV5-6|.
CASSLEFGTPNTEAFF
TGTGCCAGCAGCTTGGAATTTGGGACACCGAACACTGAAGCTTTCTTT
>.|TRBJ2-7|TRBV5-1|.
CASSQAGTSYEQYF
TGCGCCAGCAGTCAAGCGGGTACCTCCTACGAGCAGTACTTC
>.|TRBJ2-1|TRBV6-5|.
CASSLGAPSYNEQFF
TGTGCCAGCAGTTTAGGAGCCCCCTCCTACAATGAGCAGTTCTTC
>.|TRBJ2-1|TRBV10-3|TRBD1
CAIREETGGNEQFF
TGTGCCATCAGGGAGGAGACAGGGGGAAACGAGCAGTTCTTC
>.|TRBJ1-1|TRBV29-1|.
CSVEDQPGGAMAFF
TGCAGCGTTGAAGATCAGCCGGGGGGGGCGATGGCTTTCTTT
>.|TRBJ2-2|TRBV7-9|TRBD2
CASSLSWLAGLTGELFF
TGTGCCAGCAGCTTATCTTGGCTAGCGGGCCTCACCGGGGAGCTGTTTTTT
>.|TRBJ2-2|TRBV5-8|.
CASSLDPQGTNTGELFF
TGTGCCAGCAGCTTGGATCCCCAGGGGACGAACACCGGGGAGCTGTTTTTT
>.|TRBJ1-3|TRBV5-6|TRBD1
CASSLYETGDGNTIYF
TGTGCCAGCAGCTTGTATGAGACAGGGGACGGAAACACCATATATTTT